This T cell receptor beta chain was sequenced for a study of blood T cell repertoires in COVID-19. Study as a whole: Sites across the United States, Italy and Spain contributed samples from acute and convalescent COVID-19. The cDNA or gDNA used as material had been derived from T cells, B-cell-depleted T cells, or PBMCs.

The data were produced by immunoSEQ multiplex PCR, yet TCRdb's version contains in-frame clones alone and is incomplete. The table includes roughly 56,000 clones, roughly 87% detected once. V shed 5 bases and J shed 4 bases, with 14 bases lying between them. Per germline, CDR1 MGHRA and CDR2 YSYEKL. This CDR3 region has 15 residues. The sample consisted of peripheral blood. The receptor was isolated from a woman aged 60-75 years with COVID-19, enrolled during active disease. The chain uses TRBV4-1 and TRBJ2-2; a possible D gene is TRBD1 (7 bases). The CDR3 loop is CASSSRGAGTGELFF. The CDR3 nucleotides are TGCGCCAGCAGCTCCAGGGGGGCAGGCACCGGGGAGCTGTTTTTT.